The clone carrying this T cell receptor (beta chain) was detected only once. Libraries were prepared by immunoSEQ multiplex PCR; TCRdb keeps only in-frame clonotypes and omits some of them. The sample holds about 280,000 clones, approximately 85% seen once. Enrolled through a virtual design, the participants were between roughly 18 and 100 years of age and came from roughly 22 US areas. Cohort assignment relied on participant-reported clinical history. Between the trimmed V and J ends, which lost 3 bases and 5 bases, there was a span of 2 bases. CDR3 length: 11 amino acids. Germline V gene sequence: CDR1 SGHNT, CDR2 YYREEE (reference sequence). The sample originates from a study of blood T cell repertoires in COVID-19. Study summary: COVID-19 samples, acute and convalescent, were from the United States, Italy and Spain. Sources were T cells, B-cell-depleted T cells, or PBMCs; the material itself was cDNA or gDNA.

The sequence was obtained from a woman younger than 45 who had recovered from COVID-19. The rearrangement joins TRBV5-4 to TRBJ1-4; D unresolved. The sample taken for sequencing was PBMCs or T cells enriched from blood (not recorded which). The CDR3 region has the DNA TGTGCCAGCAGCTCAAATGAAAAACTGTTTTTT. It is translated as CASSSNEKLFF.